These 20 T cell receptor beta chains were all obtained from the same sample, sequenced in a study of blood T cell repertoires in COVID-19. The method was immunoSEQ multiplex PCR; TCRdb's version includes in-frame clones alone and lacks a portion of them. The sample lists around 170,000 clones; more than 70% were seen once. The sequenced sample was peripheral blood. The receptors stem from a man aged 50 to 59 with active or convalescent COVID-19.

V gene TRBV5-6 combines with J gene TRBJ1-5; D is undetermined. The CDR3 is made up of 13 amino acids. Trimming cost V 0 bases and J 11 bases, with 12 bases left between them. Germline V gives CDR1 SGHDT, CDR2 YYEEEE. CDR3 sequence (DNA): TGTGCCAGCAGCTTGGCCGAACAGAGTGCCCAGCATTTT. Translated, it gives CASSLAEQSAQHF.

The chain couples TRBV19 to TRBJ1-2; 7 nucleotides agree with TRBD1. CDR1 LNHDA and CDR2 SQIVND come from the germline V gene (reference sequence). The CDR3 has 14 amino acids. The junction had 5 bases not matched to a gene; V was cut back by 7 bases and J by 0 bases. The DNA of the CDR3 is TGTGCCAGTACGCGACAGGGCCCTAACTATGGCTACACCTTC. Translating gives CASTRQGPNYGYTF.

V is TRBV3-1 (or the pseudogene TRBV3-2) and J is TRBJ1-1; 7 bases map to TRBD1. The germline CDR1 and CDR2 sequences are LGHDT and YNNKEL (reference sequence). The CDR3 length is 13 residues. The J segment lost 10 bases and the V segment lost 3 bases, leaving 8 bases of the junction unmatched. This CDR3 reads CASSQNWDRGAFF. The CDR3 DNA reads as TGTGCCAGCAGCCAGAACTGGGACAGAGGAGCTTTCTTT.

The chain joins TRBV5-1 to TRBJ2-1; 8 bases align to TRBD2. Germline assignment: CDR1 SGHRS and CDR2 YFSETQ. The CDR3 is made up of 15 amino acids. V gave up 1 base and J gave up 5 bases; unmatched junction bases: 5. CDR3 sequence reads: CASSLYGRADNEQFF. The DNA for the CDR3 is TGCGCCAGCAGCTTGTACGGGAGGGCCGACAATGAGCAGTTCTTC. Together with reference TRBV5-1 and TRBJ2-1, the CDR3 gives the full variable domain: KAGVTQTPRYLIKTRGQQVTLSCSPISGHRSVSWYQQTPGQGLQFLFEYFSETQRNKGNFPGRFSGRQFSNSRSEMNVSTLELGDSALYLCASSLYGRADNEQFFGPGTRLTVL.

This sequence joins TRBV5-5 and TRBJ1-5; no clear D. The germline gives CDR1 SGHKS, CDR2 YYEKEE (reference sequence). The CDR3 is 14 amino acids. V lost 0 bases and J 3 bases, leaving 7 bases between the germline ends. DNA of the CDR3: TGTGCCAGCAGCTTGGCAGGAAACAATCAGCCCCAGCATTTT. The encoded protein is CASSLAGNNQPQHF.

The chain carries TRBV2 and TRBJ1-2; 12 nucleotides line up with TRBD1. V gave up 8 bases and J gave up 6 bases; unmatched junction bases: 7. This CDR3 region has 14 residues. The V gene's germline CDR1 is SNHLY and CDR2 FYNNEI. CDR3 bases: TGTGCCAGCCGCCGGGACAGGGGGCTTGATGGCTACACCTTC. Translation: CASRRDRGLDGYTF.

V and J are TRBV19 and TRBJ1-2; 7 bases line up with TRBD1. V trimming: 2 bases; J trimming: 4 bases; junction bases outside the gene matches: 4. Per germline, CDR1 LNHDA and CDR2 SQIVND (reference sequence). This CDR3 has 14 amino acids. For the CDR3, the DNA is TGTGCCAGTAGTATACCGACAGGGAGCTATGGCTACACCTTC. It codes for CASSIPTGSYGYTF.

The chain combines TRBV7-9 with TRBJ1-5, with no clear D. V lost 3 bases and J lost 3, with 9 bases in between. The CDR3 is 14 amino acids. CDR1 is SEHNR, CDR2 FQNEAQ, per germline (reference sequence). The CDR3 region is CASSFSGYNQPQHF. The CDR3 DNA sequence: TGTGCCAGCAGCTTTTCAGGTTACAATCAGCCCCAGCATTTT.

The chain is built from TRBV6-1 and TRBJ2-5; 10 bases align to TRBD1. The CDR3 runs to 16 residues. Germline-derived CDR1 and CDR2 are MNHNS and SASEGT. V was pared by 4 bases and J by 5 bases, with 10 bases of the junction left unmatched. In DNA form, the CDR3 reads TGTGCCAGCAGTGGGTACGGGACAGGGGCGGTTGAGACCCAGTACTTC. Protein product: CASSGYGTGAVETQYF.

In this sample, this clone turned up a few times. CDR3: CASSQESRTPGELFF. The CDR3 nucleotides read TGTGCCAGCAGCCAAGAAAGTAGGACTCCCGGGGAGCTGTTTTTT. The chain employs TRBV4-2 and TRBJ2-2; D may be TRBD2 (5 bases). The V gene lost 0 bases and the J gene lost 6 bases, with 11 bases spanning the gap. The germline CDR1 and CDR2 sequences are LGHNA and YNFKEQ. This CDR3 has 15 residues.

The CDR3 coding sequence is TGTGCCAGCAGTGAAAGGTCCCAGGGGGCCGGTAATGAGCAGTTCTTC. This translates into CASSERSQGAGNEQFF. The chain employs TRBV6-1 and TRBJ2-1, with 8 bases matching TRBD1. J lost 7 bases, V lost 2 bases, and 10 bases had no gene match. CDR1 is MNHNS and CDR2 is SASEGT in the germline V gene. This CDR3 spans 16 amino acids.

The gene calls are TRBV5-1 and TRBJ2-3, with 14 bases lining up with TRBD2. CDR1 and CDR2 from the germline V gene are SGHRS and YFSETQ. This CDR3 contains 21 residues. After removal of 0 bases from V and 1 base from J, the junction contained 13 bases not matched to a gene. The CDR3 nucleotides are TGCGCCAGCAGCTTGGAATTAAGAGGACTAGCGGGAGGAGCTGGCACAGATACGCAGTATTTT. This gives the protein CASSLELRGLAGGAGTDTQYF.

CDR3 in DNA: TGTGCCAGCGAGGGTGGTAGCGGGGGGGCCTTGAATGAGCAGTTCTTC. As protein: CASEGGSGGALNEQFF. The chain is built from TRBV7-9 and TRBJ2-1; 11 bases are a match to TRBD2. Losses at the gene ends were 8 bases for V and 7 bases for J; bases not matched to a gene: 13. The CDR3 spans 16 residues. From germline, CDR1 is SEHNR and CDR2 FQNEAQ (reference sequence).

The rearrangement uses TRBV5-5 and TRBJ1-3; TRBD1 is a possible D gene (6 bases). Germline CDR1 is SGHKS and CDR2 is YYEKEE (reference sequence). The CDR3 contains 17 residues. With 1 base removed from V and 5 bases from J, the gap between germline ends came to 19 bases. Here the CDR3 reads CASSLYLRDTSRNTIYF. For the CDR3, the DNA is TGTGCCAGCAGCTTGTATCTTCGGGACACATCGAGAAACACCATATATTTT.

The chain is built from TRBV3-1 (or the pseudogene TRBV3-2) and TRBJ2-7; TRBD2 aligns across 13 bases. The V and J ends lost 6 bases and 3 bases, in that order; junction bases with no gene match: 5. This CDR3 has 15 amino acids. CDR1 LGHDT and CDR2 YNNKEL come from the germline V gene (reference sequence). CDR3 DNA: TGTGCCAGCAGACGGGGGACTAGCGGGAACTACGAGCAGTACTTC. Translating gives CASRRGTSGNYEQYF.

The CDR3 nucleotides are TGCGCCAGCAGCCAGTCGAACAGGGGAAACTCCTATAATTCACCCCTCCACTTT. The encoded protein is CASSQSNRGNSYNSPLHF. The V and J genes are TRBV4-1 and TRBJ1-6, with 7 bases that match TRBD1. Trimming at V came to 3 bases and at J to 0 bases, leaving 8 bases not matched to a gene. The CDR3 spans 18 residues. Germline CDR1 is MGHRA and CDR2 is YSYEKL.

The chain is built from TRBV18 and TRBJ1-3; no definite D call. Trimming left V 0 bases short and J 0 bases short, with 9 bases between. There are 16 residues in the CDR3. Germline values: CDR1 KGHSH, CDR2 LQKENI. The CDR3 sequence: CASSPPGSNSGNTIYF. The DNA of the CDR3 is TGTGCCAGCTCACCACCGGGCTCTAACTCTGGAAACACCATATATTTT.

CDR3 sequence (DNA): TGTGCCAGCAGCTCCCCCTCCGGGACAGGAACCTACACCTTC. Amino acids: CASSSPSGTGTYTF. V usage is TRBV5-4 and J usage is TRBJ1-2, with TRBD1 matching 8 bases. The V gene's germline CDR1 is SGHNT and CDR2 YYREEE (reference sequence). The ends lost 3 bases at V and 10 bases at J; junction bases unmatched: 11. The length of the CDR3 is 14 residues.

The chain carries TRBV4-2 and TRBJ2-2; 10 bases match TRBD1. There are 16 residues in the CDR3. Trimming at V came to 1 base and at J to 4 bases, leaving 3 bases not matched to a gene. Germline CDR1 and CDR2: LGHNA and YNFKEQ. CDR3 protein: CASSQGDRGSTGELFF. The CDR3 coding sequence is TGTGCCAGCAGCCAAGGGGACAGGGGTTCCACCGGGGAGCTGTTTTTT.

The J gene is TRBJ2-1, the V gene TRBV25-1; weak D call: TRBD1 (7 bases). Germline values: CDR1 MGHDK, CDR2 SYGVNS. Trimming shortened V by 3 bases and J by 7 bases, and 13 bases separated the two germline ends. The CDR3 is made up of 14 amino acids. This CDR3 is CASSDLQGRNEQFF. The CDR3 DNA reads TGTGCCAGCAGTGACTTACAGGGGAGGAATGAGCAGTTCTTC.